These 9 T cell receptor beta chains came from one sample sequenced in a study of T cell changes during pregnancy in multiple sclerosis. Measured with immunoSEQ multiplex PCR; TCRdb has only the in-frame clones, and not every one. The sample includes fewer than 65,000 clones, roughly 89% seen only once; the top ten take 1% to 1.5%. The sample was peripheral blood, taken after pregnancy. Receptors were obtained from a female donor in good health, enrolled as a control in a pregnancy study.

The rearrangement links TRBV5-1 to TRBJ2-5, with TRBD2 matching 7 bases. The germline V gene has CDR1 SGHRS and CDR2 YFSETQ. With V trimmed by 7 bases and J by 2 bases, 5 bases remained unmatched. The length of the CDR3 is 13 residues. The CDR3, as DNA: TGCGCCAGCTTGAGCGGGGATCAAGAGACCCAGTACTTC. Amino acid sequence: CASLSGDQETQYF.

The chain recombines TRBV7-9 with TRBJ1-1, with TRBD1 as a possible D gene (6 bases). CDR1 is SEHNR and CDR2 is FQNEAQ in the germline V gene (reference sequence). CDR3 length: 14 residues. With 0 bases removed from V and 4 bases from J, the gap between germline ends came to 9 bases. The DNA of the CDR3 is TGTGCCAGCAGCTTAGCGGGGGCGGCCACTGAAGCTTTCTTT. Its translation: CASSLAGAATEAFF.

The J gene is TRBJ1-5, the V gene TRBV15, with D unclear. Looked up from germline, CDR1 is LNHNV and CDR2 is YYDKDF (reference sequence). The length of the CDR3 is 14 residues. The germline V and J ends were trimmed by 0 bases and 9 bases, with 12 bases remaining between them. This chain's CDR3 is CATSRDRGIGPQHF. In DNA, the CDR3 is TGTGCCACCAGCAGAGATCGGGGAATCGGGCCCCAGCATTTT.

This clone was recorded once. This CDR3 is CASRRPVGAYEQYF. The CDR3, as DNA: TGTGCCAGCAGGAGGCCTGTCGGTGCCTACGAGCAGTACTTC. The chain joins TRBV28 to TRBJ2-7; no clear D gene. This CDR3 is built from 14 residues. The V gene's germline CDR1 is MDHEN and CDR2 SYDVKM. V gave up 6 bases and J gave up 2 bases, with 14 bases separating them.

This sequence joins TRBV6-6 and TRBJ1-6; D ambiguous. The CDR3 is made up of 12 amino acids. Trimming removed 6 bases from V and 9 bases from J, with 9 bases in between. Per the germline V gene, CDR1 is MNHNY and CDR2 is SVGAGI (reference sequence). CDR3 sequence: CASRPEGSPLHF. The CDR3 DNA reads as TGTGCCAGCAGACCCGAGGGTTCACCCCTCCACTTT.

The chain combines TRBV6-1 with TRBJ2-3; 7 bases are a match to TRBD2. Losses at the gene ends were 7 bases for V and 2 bases for J; bases not matched to a gene: 6. The CDR3 totals 14 residues. Germline loops: CDR1 MNHNS, CDR2 SASEGT. CDR3 amino acids: CASTAGHATDTQYF. As DNA, the CDR3 is TGTGCCAGCACAGCGGGGCACGCCACAGATACGCAGTATTTT.

This chain joins TRBV30 and TRBJ1-3; D is uncertain. V gave up 4 bases and J gave up 0 bases, with 4 bases separating them. The CDR3 loop spans 12 amino acids. Germline V gene sequence: CDR1 GTSNPN, CDR2 SVGIG (reference sequence). The CDR3 sequence is CAWKLSGNTIYF. The CDR3 coding sequence is TGTGCCTGGAAGCTCTCTGGAAACACCATATATTTT.

This chain joins TRBV18 and TRBJ1-1; D might be TRBD1 (5 bases). CDR1 and CDR2 (germline): KGHSH, LQKENI. Trimming cost V 3 bases and J 3 bases, with 8 bases left between them. The length of the CDR3 is 13 residues. Here the CDR3 DNA reads TGTGCCAGCTCACCGTCCAGGGACACTGAAGCTTTCTTT. This codes for CASSPSRDTEAFF.

V gene TRBV30 combines with J gene TRBJ2-2, with D tentatively TRBD1 (6 bases). The germline V gene has CDR1 GTSNPN and CDR2 SVGIG (reference sequence). V lost 4 bases and J lost 5, with 29 bases in between. The CDR3 totals 19 residues. The CDR3 DNA sequence: TGTGCCTGGAAAGCATACGGGCAGGGGATCGAAAGGGGGACCGGGGAGCTGTTTTTT. This encodes CAWKAYGQGIERGTGELFF. Looking up the rest from reference TRBV30 and TRBJ2-2 gives the full variable domain: SQTIHQWPATLVQPVGSPLSLECTVEGTSNPNLYWYRQAAGRGLQLLFYSVGIGQISSEVPQNLSASRPQDRQFILSSKKLLLSDSGFYLCAWKAYGQGIERGTGELFFGEGSRLTVL.